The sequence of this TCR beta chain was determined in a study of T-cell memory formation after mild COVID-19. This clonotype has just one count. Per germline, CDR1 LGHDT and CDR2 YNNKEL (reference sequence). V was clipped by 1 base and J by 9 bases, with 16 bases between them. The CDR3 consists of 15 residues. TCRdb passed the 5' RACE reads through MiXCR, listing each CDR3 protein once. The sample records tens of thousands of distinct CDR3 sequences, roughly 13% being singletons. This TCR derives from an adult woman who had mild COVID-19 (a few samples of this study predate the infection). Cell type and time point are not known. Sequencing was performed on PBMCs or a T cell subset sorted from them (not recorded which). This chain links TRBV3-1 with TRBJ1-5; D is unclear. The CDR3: CASSQGRGGPGPQHF. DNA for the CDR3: TGTGCCAGCAGCCAAGGGCGTGGAGGCCCAGGGCCCCAGCATTTT.